Following are 3 T cell receptor beta chains from one sample sequenced in a study of glioma-infiltrating T cells. Using RNA template, CDR3s of TCR alpha and beta were amplified with iRepertoire arm-PCR. TCRdb reprocessed the multiplex PCR reads with MiXCR, giving one entry per CDR3 protein. The repertoire holds over 140,000 distinct CDR3 sequences, about 39% seen once, with 20% in the top ten. Sequencing was done on a sample of glioma tissue, nonneoplastic brain tissue, or PBMCs (not recorded which). The receptors were gathered from a human donor with low-grade glioma or glioblastoma, undergoing nonglioma brain surgery, or in good health (not recorded which).

The rearrangement joins TRBV6-2 or TRBV6-3 to TRBJ2-1; D possibly corresponds to TRBD1 (6 bases). Germline CDR1 reads MNHEY; CDR2 reads SVGEGT. The CDR3 loop spans 14 amino acids. V gave up 5 bases and J gave up 5 bases, with 13 bases separating them. In DNA, the CDR3 is TGTGCCAGCAGTGCCTCCGGGACAAACAATGAGCAGTTCTTC. Protein product: CASSASGTNNEQFF.

This CDR3 reads CASSYPGIQYF. The CDR3 bases are TGTGCCAGCAGTTATCCGGGCATTCAGTACTTC. The chain is built from TRBV6-1 and TRBJ2-4; D is undetermined. In germline, CDR1 is MNHNS, CDR2 SASEGT. The V end was cut by 5 bases, the J end by 9 bases, with 8 bases between. The CDR3 consists of 11 residues.

The gene calls are TRBV7-2 and TRBJ2-7, with TRBD2 as a possible D gene (6 bases). Germline assignment: CDR1 SGHTA and CDR2 FQGNSA. CDR3 length: 15 residues. V shed 4 bases and J shed 2 bases, with 15 bases lying between them. The CDR3 bases are TGTGCCAGCAGCTCTACGACTAGGGAGACCTACGAGCAGTACTTC. Translating it yields CASSSTTRETYEQYF.